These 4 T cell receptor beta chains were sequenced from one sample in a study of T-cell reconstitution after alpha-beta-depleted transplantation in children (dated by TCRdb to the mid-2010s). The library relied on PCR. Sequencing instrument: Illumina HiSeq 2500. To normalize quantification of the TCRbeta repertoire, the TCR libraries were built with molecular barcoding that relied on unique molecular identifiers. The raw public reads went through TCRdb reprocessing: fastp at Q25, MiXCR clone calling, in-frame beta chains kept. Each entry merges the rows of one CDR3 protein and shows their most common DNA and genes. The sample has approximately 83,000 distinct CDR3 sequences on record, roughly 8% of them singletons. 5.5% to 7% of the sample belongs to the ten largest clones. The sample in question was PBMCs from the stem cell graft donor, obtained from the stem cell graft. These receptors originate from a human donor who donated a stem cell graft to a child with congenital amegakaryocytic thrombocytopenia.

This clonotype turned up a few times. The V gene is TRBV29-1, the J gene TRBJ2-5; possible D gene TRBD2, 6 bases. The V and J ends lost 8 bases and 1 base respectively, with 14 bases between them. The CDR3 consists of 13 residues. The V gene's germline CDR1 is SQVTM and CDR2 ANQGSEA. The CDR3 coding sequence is TGCAGCATATTGCCCGGGGGCCAAGAGACCCAGTACTTC. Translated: CSILPGGQETQYF.

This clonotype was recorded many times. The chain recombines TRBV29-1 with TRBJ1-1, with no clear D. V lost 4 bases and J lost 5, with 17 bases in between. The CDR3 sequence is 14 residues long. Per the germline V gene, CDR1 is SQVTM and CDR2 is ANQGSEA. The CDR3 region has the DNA TGCAGCGTTGTAATTGGGCAGACGGGGACTGAAGCTTTCTTT. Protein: CSVVIGQTGTEAFF.

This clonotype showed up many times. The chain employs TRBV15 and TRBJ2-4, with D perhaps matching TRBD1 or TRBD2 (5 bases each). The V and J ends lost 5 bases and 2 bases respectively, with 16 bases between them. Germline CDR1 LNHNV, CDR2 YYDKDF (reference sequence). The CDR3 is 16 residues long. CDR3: CATSGGSQGTKNIQYF. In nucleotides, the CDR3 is TGTGCCACCAGCGGGGGTTCCCAGGGAACCAAAAACATTCAGTACTTC.

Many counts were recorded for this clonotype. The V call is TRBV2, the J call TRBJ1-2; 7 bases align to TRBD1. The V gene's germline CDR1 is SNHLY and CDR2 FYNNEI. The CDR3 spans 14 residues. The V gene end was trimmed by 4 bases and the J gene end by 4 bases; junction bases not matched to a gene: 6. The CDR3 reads CASSARTGSYGYTF. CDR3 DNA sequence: TGTGCCAGCAGTGCCCGGACAGGCTCCTATGGCTACACCTTC.